A single TCR beta chain is shown here with its context. Its specificity is not known. The purity of all sorted populations exceeded 95%. Sequencing targeted expressed TCRB transcripts, as all isolated RNA had been reverse transcribed. Profiled with immunoSEQ multiplex PCR; TCRdb holds only in-frame clones, not every one. The sample carries 200,000 to 300,000 clones, about a fifth recorded once. The data are from a study of beta chain features in type 1 diabetes. Study results and limitations: A greater similarity of naive, central memory and Treg TCRB repertoires was seen among patients than among healthy donors. Shorter TCRB CDR3s, moderately but significantly so, marked every one of the four CD4+ subsets in Type 1 diabetes patients. Cells with high TCR expression could be over-represented when cDNA is sequenced.

The CDR3 spans 15 residues. With V trimmed by 4 bases and J by 1 base, 10 bases remained unmatched. Germline V gene sequence: CDR1 SQVTM, CDR2 ANQGSEA. Sequenced material: naive CD4+ T cells from blood. The TCR comes from a woman in her forties with type 1 diabetes. V and J are TRBV29-1 and TRBJ2-7; 7 bases are a match to TRBD2. The CDR3 protein is CSVVVSGRGSYEQYF. DNA of the CDR3: TGCAGCGTTGTGGTCTCGGGGCGGGGGTCCTACGAGCAGTACTTC.